The 27 T cell receptor beta chains in this list originate from one sample, sequenced in a study of blood T cell repertoires in COVID-19. Some clones are missing from TCRdb's copy, which holds only in-frame ones; the method was immunoSEQ multiplex PCR. This sample carries about 100,000 clones, about 82% of them seen once, and the ten largest clones take 10% to 15%. Sequencing was carried out using peripheral blood. The receptors were sampled from a woman aged 55-69 years in a cohort sampled during active or convalescent COVID-19.

This clone was observed a single time. The V gene is TRBV5-1, the J gene TRBJ2-1, with D unclear. Per germline, CDR1 SGHRS and CDR2 YFSETQ. This CDR3 has 16 amino acids. Trimming pared 3 bases from V and 8 bases from J, leaving 21 bases between. CDR3 residues: CASSSSARTASDEQFF. Written as DNA, the CDR3 is TGCGCCAGCAGCTCTTCAGCGCGAACGGCCTCGGATGAGCAGTTCTTC. Together with reference TRBV5-1 and TRBJ2-1, the CDR3 gives the full variable domain: KAGVTQTPRYLIKTRGQQVTLSCSPISGHRSVSWYQQTPGQGLQFLFEYFSETQRNKGNFPGRFSGRQFSNSRSEMNVSTLELGDSALYLCASSSSARTASDEQFFGPGTRLTVL.

This chain links TRBV28 with TRBJ2-5, with 7 bases identical to TRBD1. The CDR3 spans 15 residues. Germline V gives CDR1 MDHEN, CDR2 SYDVKM. With 7 bases clipped from V and 5 bases from J, the junction kept 13 bases outside the gene matches. The CDR3 sequence is CASILSTGLRETQYF. CDR3 in DNA: TGTGCCAGCATCCTATCGACAGGGCTAAGGGAGACCCAGTACTTC.

The CDR3 spells CASRGGASSGNTIYF. The CDR3 coding sequence is TGCGCCAGCAGAGGAGGGGCAAGTTCTGGAAACACCATATATTTT. The chain carries TRBV10-2 and TRBJ1-3, with a weak D call TRBD1 (5 bases). Germline-derived CDR1 and CDR2 are WSHSY and SAAADI. Deletions cut 6 bases from V and 1 base from J, with 13 bases between. This CDR3 spans 15 amino acids.

The V call is TRBV18, the J call TRBJ1-5; 7 positions agree with TRBD1. From germline, CDR1 is KGHSH and CDR2 LQKENI. The CDR3 is 14 amino acids. The J segment lost 7 bases and the V segment lost 3 bases, leaving 6 bases of the junction unmatched. This CDR3 is CASSPQGVVQPQHF. Here the CDR3 DNA reads TGTGCCAGCTCACCTCAGGGGGTCGTACAGCCCCAGCATTTT.

The J gene is TRBJ1-2, the V gene TRBV12-3 or TRBV12-4; 10 bases align to TRBD1. V trimming: 6 bases; J trimming: 11 bases; junction bases outside the gene matches: 9. The length of the CDR3 is 13 residues. The CDR3 DNA reads as TGTGCCAGCAGCCTGGACAGGGGGAGCCTATACACCTTC. Protein sequence: CASSLDRGSLYTF.

The rearrangement uses TRBV19 and TRBJ1-5; tentative D call: TRBD1 (5 bases). The CDR3 totals 12 residues. Deletions cut 3 bases from V and 6 bases from J, with 6 bases between. Germline V gene sequence: CDR1 LNHDA, CDR2 SQIVND (reference sequence). The CDR3 coding sequence is TGTGCCAGTAGTATGGACATTCAGCCCCAGCATTTT. This gives the protein CASSMDIQPQHF.

This clone was picked up one time. The chain employs TRBV9 and TRBJ1-4; 7 nucleotides agree with TRBD1. The CDR3 spans 15 residues. Germline V gene sequence: CDR1 SGDLS, CDR2 YYNGEE. Trimming removed 0 bases from V and 8 bases from J; junction bases left unmatched: 7. CDR3 loop: CASSVARDRSEKLFF. Here the CDR3 DNA reads TGTGCCAGCAGCGTAGCCCGGGACAGATCGGAAAAACTGTTTTTT.

DNA for the CDR3: TGCGCCAGCAGCCGTATGGTCCAGGCCCCCGGGGAGCTGTTTTTT. Translation: CASSRMVQAPGELFF. The V and J genes are TRBV4-1 and TRBJ2-2, with D unresolved. The CDR3 contains 15 residues. The V end lost 4 bases, the J end lost 6 bases, and 15 bases lay between the germline ends. From germline, CDR1 is MGHRA and CDR2 YSYEKL.

The chain carries TRBV6-2 or TRBV6-3 and TRBJ1-5; 8 positions match TRBD1. CDR1 and CDR2 from the germline V gene are MNHEY and SVGEGT. The CDR3 runs 15 residues. V lost 6 bases to trimming and J lost 3 bases; unmatched junction nucleotides: 7. Here the CDR3 reads CASSNTGGNNQPQHF. For the CDR3, the DNA is TGTGCCAGCAGCAACACAGGGGGAAACAATCAGCCCCAGCATTTT.

The V call is TRBV4-2, the J call TRBJ1-3, with D possibly matching TRBD1 (5 bases). The CDR3 is made up of 14 amino acids. CDR1 and CDR2 from the germline V gene are LGHNA and YNFKEQ. V was pared by 3 bases and J by 1 base, with 7 bases between. The CDR3 nucleotides are TGTGCCAGCAGCCAGGAGGGGTCTGGAAACACCATATATTTT. Its translation is CASSQEGSGNTIYF.

The V and J genes are TRBV2 and TRBJ1-2, with D perhaps matching TRBD1 (6 bases). Trimming removed 8 bases at V and 2 bases at J, with 12 bases between. CDR3 size: 13 residues. Germline V gene data show CDR1 as SNHLY and CDR2 as FYNNEI. The CDR3 region has the DNA TGTGCCAGCGACCAGGGGCGAAACTATGGCTACACCTTC. Its translation: CASDQGRNYGYTF.

The V and J genes are TRBV6-5 and TRBJ1-1, with TRBD1 identical over 12 bases. The germline V gene has CDR1 MNHEY and CDR2 SVGAGI. Losses at the gene ends were 4 bases for V and 6 bases for J; bases not matched to a gene: 9. The CDR3 runs 16 residues. This CDR3 is CASSSGTGGGFAEAFF. CDR3 nucleotides: TGTGCCAGCAGTTCCGGGACAGGGGGCGGTTTCGCTGAAGCTTTCTTT.

This clone appeared a single time. The genes are TRBV4-1 and TRBJ2-5; D possibly corresponds to TRBD2 (7 bases). V was pared by 0 bases and J by 5 bases, with 13 bases between. Germline V gene lookup returns CDR1 MGHRA and CDR2 YSYEKL. This CDR3 contains 15 residues. The CDR3 here is CASSQDGGRSETQYF. CDR3 sequence (DNA): TGCGCCAGCAGCCAAGACGGGGGGCGGTCGGAGACCCAGTACTTC.

There are a few counts of this clone. The chain joins TRBV6-1 to TRBJ2-1; no clear D. Looked up from germline, CDR1 is MNHNS and CDR2 is SASEGT. Trimming removed 0 bases at V and 7 bases at J, with 7 bases between. The CDR3 runs to 13 residues. The CDR3 loop is CASSEAYGNEQFF. The CDR3 nucleotides are TGTGCCAGCAGTGAAGCCTACGGTAATGAGCAGTTCTTC.

The rearrangement joins TRBV6-4 to TRBJ2-1; possible D gene TRBD2, 5 bases. This CDR3 contains 13 residues. The germline V gene encodes CDR1 MRHNA and CDR2 SNTAGT. V lost 8 bases, J lost 8 bases, and 16 bases lay in between. In DNA form, the CDR3 reads TGTGCCAGCGTGGAGGTAGGTCGGGATGAGCAGTTCTTC. It specifies CASVEVGRDEQFF.

The V gene is TRBV9, the J gene TRBJ2-1, with 10 positions matching TRBD2. J lost 7 bases, V lost 0 bases, and 4 bases had no gene match. Germline V gives CDR1 SGDLS, CDR2 YYNGEE. The CDR3 is made up of 15 amino acids. The CDR3 loop is CASSVEGLASNEQFF. CDR3 in DNA: TGTGCCAGCAGCGTAGAGGGACTAGCGAGTAATGAGCAGTTCTTC.

This clone was counted a few times. The chain joins TRBV3-1 (or the pseudogene TRBV3-2) to TRBJ2-1, with 12 bases aligning to TRBD2. CDR1 is LGHDT, CDR2 YNNKEL, per germline (reference sequence). The CDR3 contains 15 residues. The J segment lost 13 bases and the V segment lost 0 bases, leaving 7 bases of the junction unmatched. CDR3 sequence: CASSQDGTSGQRQFF. In DNA, the CDR3 is TGTGCCAGCAGCCAAGATGGGACTAGCGGGCAGAGACAGTTCTTC.

The rearrangement links TRBV7-9 to TRBJ2-7, with 9 bases that match TRBD2. There are 14 residues in the CDR3. V trimming: 5 bases; J trimming: 1 base; junction bases outside the gene matches: 3. Germline V gene sequence: CDR1 SEHNR, CDR2 FQNEAQ (reference sequence). In DNA form, the CDR3 reads TGTGCCAGCAGCAAAACTAGCGGGTCCTACGAGCAGTACTTC. Translating it yields CASSKTSGSYEQYF.

The chain recombines TRBV4-1 with TRBJ1-5; 9 bases match TRBD1. CDR1 is MGHRA, CDR2 YSYEKL, per germline. Germline trimming cut 3 bases from V and 4 bases from J; bases unmatched to any gene: 1. The CDR3 sequence is 14 residues long. Here the CDR3 DNA reads TGCGCCAGCAGCCACGACAGGGGGAATCAGCCCCAGCATTTT. This translates into CASSHDRGNQPQHF.

The rearrangement joins TRBV29-1 to TRBJ2-7; possible D gene TRBD2, 6 bases. V lost 8 bases to trimming and J lost 0 bases, with 14 bases between them. CDR1 is SQVTM, CDR2 ANQGSEA, per germline. The CDR3 contains 13 residues. The CDR3 is CSCGGADSYEQYF. In DNA, the CDR3 is TGCAGCTGTGGAGGGGCCGACTCCTACGAGCAGTACTTC.

This clone appeared a few times. The genes are TRBV28 and TRBJ2-7; D might be TRBD1 (6 bases). Germline V gives CDR1 MDHEN, CDR2 SYDVKM. V lost 3 bases, J lost 3 bases, and 9 bases lay in between. The CDR3 extends over 13 amino acids. The DNA of the CDR3 is TGTGCCAGCAGTTTTCTCAGGGGCTACGAGCAGTACTTC. Its translation is CASSFLRGYEQYF. Complete variable domain (other parts from reference TRBV28 and TRBJ2-7): DVKVTQSSRYLVKRTGEKVFLECVQDMDHENMFWYRQDPGLGLRLIYFSYDVKMKEKGDIPEGYSVSREKKERFSLILESASTNQTSMYLCASSFLRGYEQYFGPGTRLTVT.

This rearrangement joins TRBV29-1 to TRBJ2-2, with 8 bases lining up with TRBD2. V dropped 5 bases and J dropped 0; count of bases not matched to a gene: 8. Per the germline V gene, CDR1 is SQVTM and CDR2 is ANQGSEA. This CDR3 comprises 16 residues. The CDR3 region is CSVPSGGPPNTGELFF. DNA for the CDR3: TGCAGCGTTCCCAGCGGGGGCCCCCCGAACACCGGGGAGCTGTTTTTT.

In the case of this clone: The sample has other DNA sequences that encode this CDR3 too. The chain couples TRBV19 to TRBJ2-5, with TRBD1 matching 10 bases. Germline lookup yields CDR1 LNHDA and CDR2 SQIVND (reference sequence). The ends lost 4 bases at V and 5 bases at J; junction bases unmatched: 4. This CDR3 has 14 amino acids. CDR3 sequence reads: CASSKTGGRETQYF. CDR3 sequence (DNA): TGTGCCAGTAGTAAGACAGGGGGCAGGGAGACCCAGTACTTC. The whole variable domain, remainder taken from reference TRBV19 and TRBJ2-5, is DGGITQSPKYLFRKEGQNVTLSCEQNLNHDAMYWYRQDPGQGLRLIYYSQIVNDFQKGDIAEGYSVSREKKESFPLTVTSAQKNPTAFYLCASSKTGGRETQYFGPGTRLLVL.

In this sample, this clone turned up once. The V gene is TRBV19, the J gene TRBJ2-3; TRBD2 agrees at 8 bases. J was trimmed by 4 bases and V by 1 base; bases with no gene match: 7. The V gene's germline CDR1 is LNHDA and CDR2 SQIVND (reference sequence). The CDR3 extends over 16 amino acids. The CDR3 DNA reads TGTGCCAGTAGTATAGGAGCGGGAGCCACCCCAGATACGCAGTATTTT. Translating gives CASSIGAGATPDTQYF.

V usage is TRBV7-8 and J usage is TRBJ2-5; 10 bases fit TRBD2. This CDR3 comprises 13 residues. V shed 7 bases, J shed 7 bases, and the junction held 6 bases outside the gene matches. CDR1 is SGHVS, CDR2 FQNEAQ, per germline. The CDR3 spells CASTTSGLGTQYF. The CDR3 DNA reads as TGTGCCAGCACGACTAGCGGGCTGGGGACCCAGTACTTC. The variable domain in full, with the rest retrieved from reference TRBV7-8 and TRBJ2-5, is GAGVSQSPRYKVAKRGQDVALRCDPISGHVSLFWYQQALGQGPEFLTYFQNEAQLDKSGLPSDRFFAERPEGSVSTLKIQRTQQEDSAVYLCASTTSGLGTQYFGPGTRLLVL.

V is TRBV6-5 and J is TRBJ1-2; D unclear. The CDR3 covers 11 residues. Germline loops: CDR1 MNHEY, CDR2 SVGAGI. The chain's CDR3 is CALAQDYGYTF. The CDR3 region has the DNA TGTGCGCTCGCCCAGGACTATGGCTACACCTTC.

The chain uses TRBV6-1 and TRBJ2-2; TRBD1 matches at 12 bases. The length of the CDR3 is 16 residues. The germline gives CDR1 MNHNS, CDR2 SASEGT. J was trimmed by 7 bases and V by 2 bases; bases with no gene match: 5. The CDR3 reads CASSEPGQGAVGELFF. The CDR3 DNA reads as TGTGCCAGCAGTGAACCGGGACAGGGGGCGGTCGGGGAGCTGTTTTTT.